This T cell receptor (beta chain) came from a study of T cells in Graves' hyperthyroidism and ophthalmopathy. CDR1 and CDR2 from the germline V gene are DFQATT and SNEGSKA (reference sequence). The ends lost 1 base at V and 5 bases at J; junction bases unmatched: 12. The CDR3 is 18 residues long. RNA transcripts were the template for amplifying TCR beta CDR3 regions. During a first-round RT-PCR of the TCR CDR3, the HTBI primer set was used. TCRdb re-analysed the multiplex PCR reads in MiXCR, keeping a single row per CDR3 protein. The table has hundreds of thousands of distinct CDR3 sequences, just under 45% seen once.

The chain links TRBV20-1 to TRBJ2-5; 14 positions agree with TRBD2. The sample comprised peripheral blood or thyroid tissue (not recorded which). The TCR sequence derives from an adult man with Graves' disease, either hyperthyroidism or ophthalmopathy (not recorded which). CDR3 in amino acids: CSARGQTSGRAGLETQYF. The DNA of the CDR3 is TGCAGTGCTAGAGGCCAGACTAGCGGGAGGGCTGGATTGGAGACCCAGTACTTC.